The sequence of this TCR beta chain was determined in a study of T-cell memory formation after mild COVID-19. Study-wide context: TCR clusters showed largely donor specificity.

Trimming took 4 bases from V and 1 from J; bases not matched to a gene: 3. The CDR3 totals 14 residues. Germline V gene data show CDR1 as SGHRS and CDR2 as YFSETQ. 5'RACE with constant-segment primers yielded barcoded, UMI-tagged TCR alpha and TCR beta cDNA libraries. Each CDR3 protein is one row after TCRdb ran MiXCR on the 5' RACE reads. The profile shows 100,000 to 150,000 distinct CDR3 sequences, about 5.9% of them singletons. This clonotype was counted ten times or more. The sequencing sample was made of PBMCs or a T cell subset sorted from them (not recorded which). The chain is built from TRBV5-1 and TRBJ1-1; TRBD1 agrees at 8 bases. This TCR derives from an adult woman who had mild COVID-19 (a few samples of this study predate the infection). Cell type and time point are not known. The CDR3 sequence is CASSKTGANTEAFF. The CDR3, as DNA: TGCGCCAGCAGCAAGACAGGGGCGAACACTGAAGCTTTCTTT.